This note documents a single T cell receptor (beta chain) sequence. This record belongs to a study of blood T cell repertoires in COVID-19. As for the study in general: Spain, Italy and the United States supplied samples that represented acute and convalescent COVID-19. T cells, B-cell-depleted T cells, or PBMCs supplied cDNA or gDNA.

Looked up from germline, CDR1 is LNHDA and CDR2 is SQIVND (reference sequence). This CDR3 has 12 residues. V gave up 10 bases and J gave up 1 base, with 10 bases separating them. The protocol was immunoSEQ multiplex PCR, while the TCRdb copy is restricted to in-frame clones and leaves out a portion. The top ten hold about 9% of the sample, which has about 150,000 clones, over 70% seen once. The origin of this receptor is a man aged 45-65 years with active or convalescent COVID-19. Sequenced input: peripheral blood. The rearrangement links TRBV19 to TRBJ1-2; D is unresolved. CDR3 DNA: TGTGCCACAACGGGGAATAACTATGGCTACACCTTC. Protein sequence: CATTGNNYGYTF.